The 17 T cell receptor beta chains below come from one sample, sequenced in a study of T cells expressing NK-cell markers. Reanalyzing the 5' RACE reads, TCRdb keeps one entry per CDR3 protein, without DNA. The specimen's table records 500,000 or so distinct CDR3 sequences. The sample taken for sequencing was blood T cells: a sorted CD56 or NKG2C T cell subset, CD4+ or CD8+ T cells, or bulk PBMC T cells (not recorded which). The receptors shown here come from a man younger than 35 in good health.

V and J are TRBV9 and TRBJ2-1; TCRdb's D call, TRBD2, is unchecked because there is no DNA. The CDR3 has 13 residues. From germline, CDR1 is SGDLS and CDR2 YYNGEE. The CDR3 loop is CASTGTSGNEQFF.

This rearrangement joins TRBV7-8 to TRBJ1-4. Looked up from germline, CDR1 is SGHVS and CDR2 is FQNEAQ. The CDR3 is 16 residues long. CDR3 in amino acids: CASSPGEGVDNEKLFF.

CDR3 loop: CASSQIPISNYGYTF. The chain has TRBV7-2 and TRBJ1-2; TCRdb designates TRBD1, a call that cannot be tested without DNA. The CDR3 is 15 amino acids. The germline CDR1 and CDR2 sequences are SGHTA and FQGNSA.

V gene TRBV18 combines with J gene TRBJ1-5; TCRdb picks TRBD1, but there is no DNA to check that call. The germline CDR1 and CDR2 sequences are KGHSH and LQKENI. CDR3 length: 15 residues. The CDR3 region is CASSPSGTGNQPQHF.

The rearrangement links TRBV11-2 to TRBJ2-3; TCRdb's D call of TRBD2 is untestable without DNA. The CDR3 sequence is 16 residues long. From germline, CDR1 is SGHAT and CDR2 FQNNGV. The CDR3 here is CASSLASGRSTDTQYF.

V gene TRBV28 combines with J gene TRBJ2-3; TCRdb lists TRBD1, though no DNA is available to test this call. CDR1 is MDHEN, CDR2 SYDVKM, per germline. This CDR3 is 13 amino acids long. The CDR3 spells CASSLPPGDTQYF.

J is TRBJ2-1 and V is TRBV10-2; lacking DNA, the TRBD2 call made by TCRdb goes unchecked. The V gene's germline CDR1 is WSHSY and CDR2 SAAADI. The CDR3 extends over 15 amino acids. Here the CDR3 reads CASSDPTGRYNEQFF.

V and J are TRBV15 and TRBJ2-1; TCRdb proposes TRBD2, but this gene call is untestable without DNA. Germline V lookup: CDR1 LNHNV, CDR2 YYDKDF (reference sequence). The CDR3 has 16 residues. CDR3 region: CATSRDPSGKFNEQFF.

CDR3: CSASDRGHTDTQYF. This rearrangement joins TRBV20-1 to TRBJ2-3; TCRdb's D call of TRBD1 is untestable without DNA. From germline, CDR1 is DFQATT and CDR2 SNEGSKA (reference sequence). CDR3 length: 14 residues.

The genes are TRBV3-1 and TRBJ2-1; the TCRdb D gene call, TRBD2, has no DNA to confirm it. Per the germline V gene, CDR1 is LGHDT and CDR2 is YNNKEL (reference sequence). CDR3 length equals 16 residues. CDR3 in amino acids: CASSQVPSGSMNEQFF.

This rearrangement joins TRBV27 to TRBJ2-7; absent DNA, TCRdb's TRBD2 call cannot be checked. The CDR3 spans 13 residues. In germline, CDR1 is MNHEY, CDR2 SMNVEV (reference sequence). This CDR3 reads CASTRGEGYEQYF.

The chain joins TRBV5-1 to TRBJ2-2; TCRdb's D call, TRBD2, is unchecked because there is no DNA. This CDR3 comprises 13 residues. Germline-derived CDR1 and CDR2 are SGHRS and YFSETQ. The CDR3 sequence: CASSRDDTGELFF.

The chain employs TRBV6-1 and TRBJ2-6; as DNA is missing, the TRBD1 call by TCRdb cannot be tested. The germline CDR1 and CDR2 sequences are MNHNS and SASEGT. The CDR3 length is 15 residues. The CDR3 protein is CASGRGKFGANVLTF.

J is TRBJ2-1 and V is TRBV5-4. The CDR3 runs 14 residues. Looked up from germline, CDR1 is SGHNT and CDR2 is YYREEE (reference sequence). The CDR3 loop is CASTSFGIYNEQFF.

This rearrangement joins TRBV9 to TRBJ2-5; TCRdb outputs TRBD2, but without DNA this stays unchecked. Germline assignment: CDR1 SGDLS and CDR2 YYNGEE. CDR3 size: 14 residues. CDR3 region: CASSVGPSVETQYF.

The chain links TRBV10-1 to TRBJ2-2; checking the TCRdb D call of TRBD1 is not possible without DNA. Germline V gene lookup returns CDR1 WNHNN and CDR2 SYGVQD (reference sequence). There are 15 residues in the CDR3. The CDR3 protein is CASRPGGSHTGELFF.

This CDR3 reads CSARDLKGLANTDTQYF. The chain has TRBV20-1 and TRBJ2-3; TCRdb returns TRBD2, unconfirmable since there is no DNA. The CDR3 covers 17 residues. The germline V gene encodes CDR1 DFQATT and CDR2 SNEGSKA (reference sequence).